The rows below give T cell receptor beta chains drawn from one sample of a study of blood T cell repertoires in COVID-19. Measured with immunoSEQ multiplex PCR; TCRdb has only the in-frame clones, and not every one. The sample has some 120,000 clones, over 75% seen once; the top ten hold about 17%. Specimen: peripheral blood. The receptors originated from a man aged 25-45 years with COVID-19, enrolled during active disease. Both conserved end residues are part of each CDR3. Fields, in order: V gene, J gene, D gene, clone size, CDR3 DNA, CDR3 protein. The D gene is left open where the match is weak. Size is stated for part of the rows, as once, few or many counts, or as a class when the clone is expanded.

V gene: TRBV3-1/TRBV3-2
J gene: TRBJ2-7
D gene: TRBD2
clone size: few
CDR3 DNA: TGTGCCAGCAGCCCCACGGGGGGTTCAATCTACGAGCAGTACTTC
CDR3 protein: CASSPTGGSIYEQYF

V gene: TRBV3-1/TRBV3-2
J gene: TRBJ2-1
D gene: TRBD2
clone size: NA
CDR3 DNA: TGTGCCAGCAGCCGGGCCGGCGGGGGAATCCACAATGAGCAGTTCTTC
CDR3 protein: CASSRAGGGIHNEQFF

V gene: TRBV27
J gene: TRBJ2-1
D gene: TRBD2
clone size: NA
CDR3 DNA: TGTGCCAGTACTAGCGGGAGCTACTACAATGAGCAGTTCTTC
CDR3 protein: CASTSGSYYNEQFF

V gene: TRBV24-1
J gene: TRBJ1-1
D gene: TRBD1
clone size: NA
CDR3 DNA: TGTGCCACCAGACAGGGGACGAACACTGAAGCTTTCTTT
CDR3 protein: CATRQGTNTEAFF

V gene: TRBV27
J gene: TRBJ2-4
D gene: TRBD2
clone size: NA
CDR3 DNA: TGTGCCAGCAGTGCCTCTAGCGGGAGCTTTAAAAACATTCAGTACTTC
CDR3 protein: CASSASSGSFKNIQYF

V gene: TRBV10-3
J gene: TRBJ2-5
D gene: NA
clone size: NA
CDR3 DNA: TGTGCCATCAGTGATTCGAGAGACCAGTACTTC
CDR3 protein: CAISDSRDQYF

V gene: TRBV4-1
J gene: TRBJ1-6
D gene: NA
clone size: NA
CDR3 DNA: TGCGCCAGCAGCCAAGGTTTCCGAGACAGAGATTCACCCCTCCACTTT
CDR3 protein: CASSQGFRDRDSPLHF

V gene: TRBV13
J gene: TRBJ2-1
D gene: NA
clone size: once
CDR3 DNA: TGTGCCAGCAGCTTGAACAGCCTTAGCGTAAATGAGCAGTTCTTC
CDR3 protein: CASSLNSLSVNEQFF

V gene: TRBV12-3/TRBV12-4
J gene: TRBJ2-7
D gene: NA
clone size: NA
CDR3 DNA: TGTGCCAGCAGTTCCACAGGGTCCCACGAGCAGTACTTC
CDR3 protein: CASSSTGSHEQYF

V gene: TRBV7-2
J gene: TRBJ2-2
D gene: NA
clone size: few
CDR3 DNA: TGTGCCAGCAGCTTAGGGCTTAACACCGGGGAGCTGTTTTTT
CDR3 protein: CASSLGLNTGELFF

V gene: TRBV5-5
J gene: TRBJ1-1
D gene: TRBD1
clone size: NA
CDR3 DNA: TGTGCCAGCAGCTTGTCCGGACAGGGGGCTGGAACTGAAGCTTTCTTT
CDR3 protein: CASSLSGQGAGTEAFF

V gene: TRBV5-6
J gene: TRBJ1-2
D gene: TRBD1
clone size: NA
CDR3 DNA: TGTGCCAGCAGCTTCAGGCAGGGGGTTAACTATGGCTACACCTTC
CDR3 protein: CASSFRQGVNYGYTF

V gene: TRBV6-6
J gene: TRBJ2-7
D gene: TRBD1
clone size: NA
CDR3 DNA: TGTGCCAGCAGTCCCCCCTCACCCGGGACAGGGTCCTACGAGCAGTACTTC
CDR3 protein: CASSPPSPGTGSYEQYF

V gene: TRBV11-1
J gene: TRBJ2-6
D gene: NA
clone size: few
CDR3 DNA: TGTGCCAGCAGCCTCGACAGCTCTGGGGCCAACGTCCTGACTTTC
CDR3 protein: CASSLDSSGANVLTF

V gene: TRBV11-3
J gene: TRBJ2-2
D gene: TRBD2
clone size: NA
CDR3 DNA: TGTGCCAGTCGCACTAGCGGGAGGGCCCGGGAGCTGTTTTTT
CDR3 protein: CASRTSGRARELFF

V gene: TRBV7-9
J gene: TRBJ2-7
D gene: NA
clone size: few
CDR3 DNA: TGTGCCAGCAGCTCGTCTAGGGGGACCTACGAGCAGTACTTC
CDR3 protein: CASSSSRGTYEQYF

V gene: TRBV6-2/TRBV6-3
J gene: TRBJ2-1
D gene: TRBD1
clone size: once
CDR3 DNA: TGTGCCAGCAGTTACTCACCCAGACAGGGCGTCTCCTACAATGAGCAGTTCTTC
CDR3 protein: CASSYSPRQGVSYNEQFF

V gene: TRBV29-1
J gene: TRBJ2-6
D gene: NA
clone size: NA
CDR3 DNA: TGCAGCGTTGAAGTGTGGGGGGCTGGGGCCAACGTCCTGACTTTC
CDR3 protein: CSVEVWGAGANVLTF

V gene: TRBV28
J gene: TRBJ2-7
D gene: TRBD2
clone size: NA
CDR3 DNA: TGTGCCAGCAGTTTCCGGGACTACACCTACGAGCAGTACTTC
CDR3 protein: CASSFRDYTYEQYF

V gene: TRBV5-1
J gene: TRBJ2-7
D gene: TRBD1
clone size: NA
CDR3 DNA: TGCGCCAGCAGCTTGTCGGGGACAGGGAAATACGAGCAGTACTTC
CDR3 protein: CASSLSGTGKYEQYF

V gene: TRBV6-5
J gene: TRBJ2-7
D gene: NA
clone size: NA
CDR3 DNA: TGTGCCAGCAGTTACTCGAAAGGGGCCTACGAGCAGTACTTC
CDR3 protein: CASSYSKGAYEQYF

V gene: TRBV7-9
J gene: TRBJ2-7
D gene: NA
clone size: once
CDR3 DNA: TGTGCCAGCAGCCCACAGACCCACGAGCAGTACTTC
CDR3 protein: CASSPQTHEQYF

V gene: TRBV12-5
J gene: TRBJ2-7
D gene: NA
clone size: NA
CDR3 DNA: TGTGCTAGTGGATTAACGGAGACCTACGAGCAGTACTTC
CDR3 protein: CASGLTETYEQYF

V gene: TRBV5-1
J gene: TRBJ2-1
D gene: TRBD2
clone size: NA
CDR3 DNA: TGCGCCAGCAGATCCCGGGGACTAGCGGAGCAACCCGTGTCGGGTGAGCAGTTCTTC
CDR3 protein: CASRSRGLAEQPVSGEQFF

V gene: TRBV6-5
J gene: TRBJ2-7
D gene: NA
clone size: many
CDR3 DNA: TGTGCCAGCAGTTTTGCGGGAACGGTGGTGGAGCAGTACTTC
CDR3 protein: CASSFAGTVVEQYF

V gene: TRBV6-5
J gene: TRBJ1-2
D gene: NA
clone size: few
CDR3 DNA: TGTGCCAGCAGTCTTGTCCCGGGACAAGGCGGCTACACCTTC
CDR3 protein: CASSLVPGQGGYTF

V gene: TRBV4-1
J gene: TRBJ2-1
D gene: TRBD2
clone size: NA
CDR3 DNA: TGCGCCAGCAGCTTAGAGGCTAGCGGGGGGGCGAGTGAGCAGTTCTTC
CDR3 protein: CASSLEASGGASEQFF

V gene: TRBV29-1
J gene: TRBJ2-2
D gene: TRBD1
clone size: NA
CDR3 DNA: TGCAGCGTTTCCGCCGGGACAGGGGCCGGGGAGCTGTTTTTT
CDR3 protein: CSVSAGTGAGELFF

V gene: TRBV13
J gene: TRBJ2-5
D gene: TRBD2
clone size: NA
CDR3 DNA: TGTGCCAGCAGCTTAAGGAGCGGGGGGGCCGAGACCCAGTACTTC
CDR3 protein: CASSLRSGGAETQYF

V gene: TRBV5-1
J gene: TRBJ2-2
D gene: TRBD2
clone size: NA
CDR3 DNA: TGCGCCAGCAGCTTGCACCGGACTAGCGGGAGGTCGAACACCGGGGAGCTGTTTTTT
CDR3 protein: CASSLHRTSGRSNTGELFF

V gene: TRBV29-1
J gene: TRBJ2-1
D gene: NA
clone size: NA
CDR3 DNA: TGCAGCGTTGTCGGACATTCAACCCTCAATGAGCAGTTCTTC
CDR3 protein: CSVVGHSTLNEQFF

V gene: TRBV6-2/TRBV6-3
J gene: TRBJ1-1
D gene: NA
clone size: NA
CDR3 DNA: TGTGCCAGCAGTGACGGGACTCAGAACACTGAAGCTTTCTTT
CDR3 protein: CASSDGTQNTEAFF

V gene: TRBV11-2
J gene: TRBJ2-7
D gene: TRBD2
clone size: NA
CDR3 DNA: TGTGCCAGCAGCCCCGGGGGGGTGGCCTCTTACGAGCAGTACTTC
CDR3 protein: CASSPGGVASYEQYF